These 28 T cell receptor beta chains were all obtained from the same sample, sequenced in a study of T-cell memory formation after mild COVID-19. TCRdb independently ran MiXCR on the 5' RACE reads; one entry per CDR3 protein. The table has approximately 100,000 distinct CDR3 sequences, over 8.5% seen once; the top ten hold roughly 40%. The sequencing sample was made of PBMCs or a T cell subset sorted from them (not recorded which). These receptors originate from a man between 18 and 35 years old who had mild COVID-19 (a few samples of this study predate the infection). Cell type and time point are not known.

This chain connects TRBV29-1 to TRBJ1-4; TRBD1 might be the D (5 bases). The germline V gene has CDR1 SQVTM and CDR2 ANQGSEA. Trimming stripped 5 bases from V and 5 bases from J, with 18 bases between. The CDR3 length is 15 residues. CDR3 loop: CSVIYRGDENEKLFF. CDR3 DNA sequence: TGCAGCGTTATTTACAGAGGGGACGAGAATGAAAAACTGTTTTTT.

Many counts were recorded for this clonotype. The V call is TRBV6-5, the J call TRBJ1-1, with unresolved D. Trimming cost V 1 base and J 4 bases, with 7 bases left between them. Germline CDR1 MNHEY, CDR2 SVGAGI. The CDR3 totals 13 residues. The CDR3 DNA follows: TGTGCCAGCAGTTACTACCCCCGCACTGAAGCTTTCTTT. Amino acids: CASSYYPRTEAFF.

The chain is built from TRBV3-1 and TRBJ2-4; the D is unclear. Per the germline V gene, CDR1 is LGHDT and CDR2 is YNNKEL (reference sequence). The CDR3 length is 14 residues. V was clipped by 6 bases and J by 2 bases, with 11 bases between them. CDR3 sequence (DNA): TGTGCCAGCAGACAATCTGTGTCCAAAAACATTCAGTACTTC. Translated, it gives CASRQSVSKNIQYF. The variable domain in full, completed from reference TRBV3-1 and TRBJ2-4, reads DTAVSQTPKYLVTQMGNDKSIKCEQNLGHDTMYWYKQDSKKFLKIMFSYNNKELIINETVPNRFSPKSPDKAHLNLHINSLELGDSAVYFCASRQSVSKNIQYFGAGTRLSVL.

This CDR3 is CASSLDREHRGGYTF. The CDR3 nucleotides read TGCGCCAGCAGCCTTGACAGGGAGCATCGAGGGGGCTACACCTTC. V usage is TRBV4-3 and J usage is TRBJ1-2; 7 bases fit TRBD1. The CDR3 has 15 amino acids. Germline CDR1 and CDR2: LGHNA and YSLEER. V lost 4 bases and J lost 8; bases outside the gene matches: 13.

This clonotype was seen once. The germline gene is not matched at one end of the junction; a read error may be the cause. This chain connects TRBV12-3 or TRBV12-4 to TRBJ2-3; possibly TRBD1 for D (5 bases). The CDR3 consists of 12 residues. The CDR3 DNA reads TGTGACAGCAGCCATGACAGAGATACGCAGTATTTT. Its translation is CDSSHDRDTQYF.

This clonotype appeared a few times. This chain connects TRBV3-1 to TRBJ2-1, with D tentatively TRBD1 (5 bases). The germline V gene encodes CDR1 LGHDT and CDR2 YNNKEL (reference sequence). V gave up 0 bases and J gave up 9 bases, with 9 bases separating them. The CDR3 length is 13 residues. CDR3 amino acids: CASSQESGIEQFF. DNA for the CDR3: TGTGCCAGCAGCCAAGAATCAGGGATTGAGCAGTTCTTC.

In nucleotides, the CDR3 is TGTGCCAGCAGTTTCCCTTCCGATGAGCAGTTCTTC. It yields the protein CASSFPSDEQFF. This chain connects TRBV6-5 to TRBJ2-1; D remains ambiguous. CDR3 length equals 12 residues. CDR1 and CDR2 from the germline V gene are MNHEY and SVGAGI. V was pared by 4 bases and J by 8 bases, with 9 bases between.

This rearrangement joins TRBV9 to TRBJ2-7; TRBD2 is a possible D gene (6 bases). Trimming took 0 bases from V and 2 from J, leaving 15 bases between them. The germline gives CDR1 SGDLS, CDR2 YYNGEE. The CDR3 is 16 amino acids. In DNA, the CDR3 is TGTGCCAGCAGCGTAGCTATGGGGACTCTCACCTACGAGCAGTACTTC. As protein: CASSVAMGTLTYEQYF.

This clonotype came up many times. The chain joins TRBV15 to TRBJ2-1; D gene uncertain. Germline CDR1 LNHNV, CDR2 YYDKDF (reference sequence). This CDR3 region has 15 residues. Trimming shortened V by 1 base and J by 0 bases, and 7 bases separated the two germline ends. The CDR3, as DNA: TGTGCCACCAGCAGAGGCCGGAGCTCCTACAATGAGCAGTTCTTC. Its translation: CATSRGRSSYNEQFF. The full variable domain, with the rest looked up from reference TRBV15 and TRBJ2-1, is DAMVIQNPRYQVTQFGKPVTLSCSQTLNHNVMYWYQQKSSQAPKLLFHYYDKDFNNEADTPDNFQSRRPNTSFCFLDIRSPGLGDTAMYLCATSRGRSSYNEQFFGPGTRLTVL.

This clonotype was recorded a few times. The chain combines TRBV7-8 with TRBJ2-5, with D tentatively TRBD1 or TRBD2 (5 bases each). The CDR3 covers 16 residues. The germline V gene has CDR1 SGHVS and CDR2 FQNEAQ. The V end was cut by 5 bases, the J end by 5 bases, with 21 bases between. The CDR3, as DNA: TGTGCCAGCAGCCCCGGGACCGATCCCAGCTGGGAGACCCAGTACTTC. Its translation is CASSPGTDPSWETQYF.

This clonotype was detected only a few times. The chain joins TRBV29-1 to TRBJ2-1, with TRBD2 as a possible D gene (5 bases). From germline, CDR1 is SQVTM and CDR2 ANQGSEA. Trimming stripped 7 bases from V and 4 bases from J, with 20 bases between. The CDR3 contains 15 residues. CDR3 sequence (DNA): TGCAGCGCCACCTTCGATGTGGACTTATACAATGAGCAGTTCTTC. Amino acids: CSATFDVDLYNEQFF.

Regarding this clonotype: An end of the junction does not agree with germline; a read error may underlie this. The genes are TRBV7-9 and TRBJ2-7; D may match TRBD1 or TRBD2 (7 bases each). This CDR3 region has 12 residues. The germline CDR1 and CDR2 sequences are SEHNR and FQNEAQ (reference sequence). The CDR3 sequence: CASSGTAAEQYF. In nucleotides, the CDR3 is TGTGCTAGCAGCGGGACAGCGGCTGAGCAGTACTTC. The variable domain in full, with the rest retrieved from reference TRBV7-9 and TRBJ2-7, is DTGVSQNPRHKITKRGQNVTFRCDPISEHNRLYWYRQTLGQGPEFLTYFQNEAQLEKSRLLSDRFSAERPKGSFSTLEIQRTEQGDSAMYLCASSGTAAEQYFGPGTRLTVT.

The rearrangement joins TRBV20-1 to TRBJ1-2; no clear D. V lost 0 bases, J lost 2 bases, and 13 bases lay in between. This CDR3 has 15 residues. CDR1 is DFQATT, CDR2 SNEGSKA, per germline (reference sequence). The CDR3: CSAREFAGDNYGYTF. The CDR3 DNA is TGCAGTGCTAGAGAATTCGCAGGAGACAACTATGGCTACACCTTC.

This clonotype was seen a few times. The rearrangement links TRBV15 to TRBJ1-2; 8 bases map to TRBD1. The CDR3 consists of 14 residues. Looked up from germline, CDR1 is LNHNV and CDR2 is YYDKDF (reference sequence). V dropped 5 bases and J dropped 4; count of bases not matched to a gene: 6. CDR3 bases: TGTGCCACCAGCTCGGGGACAGGATCCTATGGCTACACCTTC. Protein product: CATSSGTGSYGYTF.

This clonotype came up a few times. V is TRBV12-3 or TRBV12-4 and J is TRBJ2-2; D unclear. This CDR3 comprises 15 residues. The V end lost 3 bases, the J end lost 5 bases, and 13 bases lay between the germline ends. For the CDR3, the DNA is TGTGCCAGCAGTTTCCCCCACGTCCGGACCGGGGAGCTGTTTTTT. Translation: CASSFPHVRTGELFF.

This clonotype was observed at least ten times. The V and J genes are TRBV7-9 and TRBJ2-3, with D maybe TRBD2 (5 bases). Trimming stripped 5 bases from V and 6 bases from J, with 24 bases between. This CDR3 is 17 amino acids long. In germline, CDR1 is SEHNR, CDR2 FQNEAQ (reference sequence). The CDR3 loop is CASSTREHLARLDTQYF. Written as DNA, the CDR3 is TGTGCCAGCAGCACACGAGAACATCTAGCCAGGCTCGATACGCAGTATTTT.

The chain links TRBV6-6 to TRBJ2-3; D gene ambiguous. The germline V gene has CDR1 MNHNY and CDR2 SVGAGI (reference sequence). V lost 8 bases and J 6 bases, leaving 18 bases between the germline ends. The CDR3 runs 14 residues. The CDR3 here is CASLALGKMDTQYF. Written as DNA, the CDR3 is TGTGCCAGCCTCGCCCTGGGGAAAATGGATACGCAGTATTTT.

The table lists this clonotype with many counts. Here the CDR3 reads CASGQDRGHWYEQYF. CDR3 nucleotides: TGTGCCAGCGGTCAGGACCGGGGTCATTGGTACGAGCAGTACTTC. The V call is TRBV27, the J call TRBJ2-7; possible D gene TRBD2, 5 bases. The CDR3 has 15 amino acids. CDR1 and CDR2 (germline): MNHEY, SMNVEV (reference sequence). The V end was cut by 8 bases, the J end by 4 bases, with 21 bases between.

This clonotype has only a few counts. The V call is TRBV9, the J call TRBJ2-1; D gene uncertain. Trimming cost V 0 bases and J 9 bases, with 13 bases left between them. The CDR3 has 14 amino acids. CDR1 and CDR2 from the germline V gene are SGDLS and YYNGEE. In DNA, the CDR3 is TGTGCCAGCAGCGTAGCGCTAGGGTTGGGTGAGCAGTTCTTC. Its translation is CASSVALGLGEQFF. The full variable domain, in which reference TRBV9 and TRBJ2-1 provide the parts outside the CDR3, is DSGVTQTPKHLITATGQRVTLRCSPRSGDLSVYWYQQSLDQGLQFLIQYYNGEERAKGNILERFSAQQFPDLHSELNLSSLELGDSALYFCASSVALGLGEQFFGPGTRLTVL.

This clonotype was recorded a few times. The chain combines TRBV14 with TRBJ1-1; no clear D. Trimming removed 4 bases at V and 0 bases at J, with 6 bases between. This CDR3 has 13 residues. From germline, CDR1 is SGHDN and CDR2 FVKESK. CDR3 amino acids: CASSPILNTEAFF. Here the CDR3 DNA reads TGTGCCAGCAGCCCCATACTGAACACTGAAGCTTTCTTT.

The gene calls are TRBV6-6 and TRBJ2-7; the match to TRBD1 covers 9 bases. Looked up from germline, CDR1 is MNHNY and CDR2 is SVGAGI (reference sequence). J gave up 3 bases and V 5 bases, and 5 bases lay outside the gene matches. CDR3 length: 14 amino acids. The CDR3 loop reads CASSDPGQGYEQYF. The CDR3 DNA is TGTGCCAGCAGTGATCCGGGACAGGGCTACGAGCAGTACTTC.

The sample holds many counts of this clonotype. The chain joins TRBV12-3 or TRBV12-4 to TRBJ2-1, with D hard to call. The CDR3 is made up of 12 amino acids. Between the trimmed V and J ends, which lost 4 bases and 4 bases, there was a span of 5 bases. The CDR3 loop reads CASSSVYNEQFF. DNA of the CDR3: TGTGCCAGCAGTTCAGTTTACAATGAGCAGTTCTTC.

This clonotype was observed a handful of times. The rearrangement links TRBV27 to TRBJ2-3; D might be TRBD2 (7 bases). Between the trimmed V and J ends, which lost 2 bases and 4 bases, there was a span of 19 bases. Germline lookup yields CDR1 MNHEY and CDR2 SMNVEV (reference sequence). The CDR3 contains 17 residues. The CDR3 sequence: CASSLKGRGARSDTQYF. The CDR3 nucleotides read TGTGCCAGCAGTTTAAAGGGCCGGGGGGCGAGATCAGATACGCAGTATTTT.

The rearrangement links TRBV7-9 to TRBJ1-2, with 7 bases that match TRBD1. This CDR3 contains 14 residues. After removal of 5 bases from V and 5 bases from J, the junction contained 8 bases not matched to a gene. Germline CDR1 and CDR2: SEHNR and FQNEAQ (reference sequence). CDR3 in DNA: TGTGCCAGCAGCCCGTGGACAGGATCTTATGGCTACACCTTC. It codes for CASSPWTGSYGYTF.

This clonotype was counted a few times. The chain joins TRBV12-3 or TRBV12-4 to TRBJ1-3; D is unclear. Deletions cut 5 bases from V and 0 bases from J, with 2 bases between. The CDR3 loop spans 12 amino acids. DNA of the CDR3: TGTGCCAGCAGTGACTCTGGAAACACCATATATTTT. Amino acids: CASSDSGNTIYF.

The V and J genes are TRBV6-6 and TRBJ2-3; the match to TRBD2 covers 12 bases. Germline values: CDR1 MNHNY, CDR2 SVGAGI (reference sequence). This CDR3 contains 16 residues. The V gene end was trimmed by 6 bases and the J gene end by 0 bases; junction bases not matched to a gene: 4. CDR3 sequence: CASRRGTSGSTDTQYF. DNA of the CDR3: TGTGCCAGCAGAAGAGGGACTAGCGGGAGCACAGATACGCAGTATTTT.

J is TRBJ2-1 and V is TRBV4-2; D possibly corresponds to TRBD2 (7 bases). V dropped 0 bases and J dropped 8 bases, with 14 bases sitting between them. The CDR3 loop spans 15 amino acids. The germline V gene has CDR1 LGHNA and CDR2 YNFKEQ. CDR3 nucleotides: TGTGCCAGCAGCCAAGAAACGGGGGGCCTCGATGAGCAGTTCTTC. It encodes CASSQETGGLDEQFF.

This clonotype was counted ten times or more. The chain has TRBV11-3 and TRBJ2-1, with 8 bases that match TRBD2. V dropped 3 bases and J dropped 8; count of bases not matched to a gene: 3. The CDR3 length is 13 residues. Germline assignment: CDR1 SGHNT and CDR2 YENEEA. The CDR3, as DNA: TGTGCCAGCAGCTTGAGAGCGGGGGATGAGCAGTTCTTC. It codes for CASSLRAGDEQFF.